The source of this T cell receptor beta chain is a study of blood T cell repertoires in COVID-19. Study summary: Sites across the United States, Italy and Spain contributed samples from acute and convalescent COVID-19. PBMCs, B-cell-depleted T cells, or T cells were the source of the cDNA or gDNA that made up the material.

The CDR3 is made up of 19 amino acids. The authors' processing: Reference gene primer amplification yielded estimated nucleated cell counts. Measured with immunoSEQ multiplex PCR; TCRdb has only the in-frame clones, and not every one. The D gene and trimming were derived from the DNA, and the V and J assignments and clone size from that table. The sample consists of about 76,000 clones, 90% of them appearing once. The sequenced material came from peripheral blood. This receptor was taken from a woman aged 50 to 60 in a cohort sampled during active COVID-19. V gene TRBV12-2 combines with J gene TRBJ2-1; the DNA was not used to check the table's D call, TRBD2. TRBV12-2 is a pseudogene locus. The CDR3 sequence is CASRLAGTSGSDGGLEQFF. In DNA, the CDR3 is TGTGCAAGTCGCTTAGCGGGGACTAGCGGGAGCGATGGGGGCTTGGAGCAGTTCTTC.